The T cell receptor (beta chain) described here comes from a study of CD8 T cells in Susac syndrome. Peripheral blood CD8+ and CD4+ T cells were profiled by TCR beta sequencing. RNA totalling roughly 0.45 to 1 ug underwent reverse transcription with random hexamers. TCRdb processed the immunoSEQ multiplex PCR reads anew with MiXCR; each CDR3 protein has one entry. Seen here are about 200,000 distinct CDR3 sequences, nearly 95% observed once, and the top ten hold about 0.096%. The CDR3 runs 13 residues. Germline CDR1 DFQATT, CDR2 SNEGSKA (reference sequence). The ends were cut back, 4 bases at V and 1 base at J, with 10 bases in the middle.

The V and J genes are TRBV20-1 and TRBJ1-1; possible D gene TRBD1, 5 bases. The sequence was collected from a human donor with multiple sclerosis. Sequenced material: CD4+ T cells from PBMCs. The CDR3 DNA reads TGCAGTGCTACCCGGGGGGGGAACACTGAAGCTTTCTTT. This codes for CSATRGGNTEAFF.